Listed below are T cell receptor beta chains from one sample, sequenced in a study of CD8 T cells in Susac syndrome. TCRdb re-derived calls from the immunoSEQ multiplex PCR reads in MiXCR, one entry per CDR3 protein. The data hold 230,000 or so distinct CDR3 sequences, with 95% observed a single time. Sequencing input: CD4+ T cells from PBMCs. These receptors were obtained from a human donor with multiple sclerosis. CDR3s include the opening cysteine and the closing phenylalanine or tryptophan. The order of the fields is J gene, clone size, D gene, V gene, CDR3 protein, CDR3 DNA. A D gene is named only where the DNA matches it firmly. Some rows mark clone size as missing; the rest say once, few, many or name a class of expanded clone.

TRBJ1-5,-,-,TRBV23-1,CASPPLGRPNQPQHF,TGCGCCAGTCCTCCCTTGGGACGTCCCAATCAGCCCCAGCATTTT
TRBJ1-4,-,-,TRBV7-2,CASSLWQGKGEKLFF,TGTGCCAGCAGCTTGTGGCAGGGAAAGGGTGAAAAACTGTTTTTT
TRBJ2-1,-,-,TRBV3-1,CASSPGGQSEQFF,TGTGCCAGCAGCCCGGGGGGACAGAGCGAGCAGTTCTTC
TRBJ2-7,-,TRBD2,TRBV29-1,CSAGGAGFSYEQYF,TGCAGCGCCGGGGGGGCAGGGTTTTCCTACGAGCAGTACTTC
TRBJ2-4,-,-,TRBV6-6,CASSYPLAKNIQYF,TGTGCCAGCAGTTACCCACTAGCCAAAAACATTCAGTACTTC
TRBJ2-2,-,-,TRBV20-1,CSVRLGGPNTGELFF,TGCAGTGTCAGGTTGGGGGGTCCGAACACCGGGGAGCTGTTTTTT
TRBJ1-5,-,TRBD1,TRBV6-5,CASSPMTGSNQPQHF,TGTGCCAGCAGTCCCATGACAGGGAGCAATCAGCCCCAGCATTTT
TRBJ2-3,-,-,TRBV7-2,CASSSTGGGADTQYF,TGTGCCAGCAGCTCCACTGGAGGGGGGGCAGATACGCAGTATTTT
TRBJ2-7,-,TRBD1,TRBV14,CASSRNTGAYEQYF,TGTGCCAGCAGCCGCAACACAGGGGCCTACGAGCAGTACTTC
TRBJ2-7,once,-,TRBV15,CATSREKGVYEQYF,TGTGCCACCAGCAGAGAGAAGGGAGTCTACGAGCAGTACTTC
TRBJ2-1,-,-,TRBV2,CASRTGRHNEQFF,TGTGCCAGCAGAACAGGGAGGCACAATGAGCAGTTCTTC
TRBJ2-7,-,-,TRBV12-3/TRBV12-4,CASRAGRRIYEQYF,TGTGCCAGCAGGGCGGGACGCCGAATCTACGAGCAGTACTTC
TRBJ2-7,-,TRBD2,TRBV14,CASSQKREKQYF,TGTGCCAGCAGTCAAAAGCGGGAGAAGCAGTACTTC
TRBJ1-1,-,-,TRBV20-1,CSASRAGMNTEAFF,TGCAGTGCCTCCAGGGCAGGGATGAACACTGAAGCTTTCTTT
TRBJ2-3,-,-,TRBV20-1,CSARRYSGNTDTQYF,TGCAGTGCTAGAAGATATAGCGGAAACACAGATACGCAGTATTTT
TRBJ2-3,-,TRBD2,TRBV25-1,CASSDAGGTDTQYF,TGTGCCAGCAGTGACGCGGGGGGCACAGATACGCAGTATTTT
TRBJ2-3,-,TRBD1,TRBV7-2,CASSPRDSYSSTDTQYF,TGTGCCAGCAGTCCCCGGGACAGCTATTCTAGCACAGATACGCAGTATTTT
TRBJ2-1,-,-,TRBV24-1,CATASVGNEQFF,TGTGCCACCGCCAGTGTTGGAAATGAGCAGTTCTTC
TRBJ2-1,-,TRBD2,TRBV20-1,CSAKLAGSYNEQFF,TGCAGTGCCAAACTAGCGGGCTCCTACAATGAGCAGTTCTTC
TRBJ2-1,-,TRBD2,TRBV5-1,CASSRTSGGAHLNEQFF,TGCGCCAGCAGCAGGACTAGCGGGGGGGCCCATCTCAATGAGCAGTTCTTC
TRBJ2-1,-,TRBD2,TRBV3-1,CASSQTGLAQFF,TGTGCCAGCAGCCAGACTGGACTAGCGCAGTTCTTC
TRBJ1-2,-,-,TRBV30,CAWSVQRGSYGYTF,TGTGCCTGGAGTGTACAAAGGGGTTCCTATGGCTACACCTTC
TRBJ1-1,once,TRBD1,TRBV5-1,CASSFTGGREAFF,TGCGCCAGCAGCTTCACAGGGGGTAGAGAGGCTTTCTTT
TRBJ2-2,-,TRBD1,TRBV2,CASSTGTENTGELFF,TGTGCCAGCAGTACCGGGACAGAGAACACCGGGGAGCTGTTTTTT
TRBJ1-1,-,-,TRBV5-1,CASSLQNTEAFF,TGCGCCAGCAGCTTACAGAACACTGAAGCTTTCTTT
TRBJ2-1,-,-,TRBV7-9,CASSLRRGFPGEQFF,TGTGCCAGCAGCTTAAGGCGGGGATTCCCGGGGGAACAGTTCTTC
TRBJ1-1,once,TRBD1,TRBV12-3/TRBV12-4,CASSPNPGQTLNTEAFF,TGTGCCAGCAGTCCTAACCCGGGACAGACTTTGAACACTGAAGCTTTCTTT
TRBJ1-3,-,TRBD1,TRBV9,CASSEGTGGNTIYF,TGTGCCAGCAGCGAGGGGACAGGAGGAAACACCATATATTTT
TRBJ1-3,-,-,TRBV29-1,CSVAGAGGNTIYF,TGCAGCGTTGCAGGGGCGGGGGGAAACACCATATATTTT
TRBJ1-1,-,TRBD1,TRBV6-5,CASSDRGLDEAFF,TGTGCCAGCAGCGACAGGGGGTTGGATGAAGCTTTCTTT
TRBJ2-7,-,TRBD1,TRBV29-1,CSVGDSYEQYF,TGCAGCGTTGGGGACAGCTACGAGCAGTACTTC
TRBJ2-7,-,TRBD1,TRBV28,CASRATGSATYEQYF,TGTGCCAGCAGGGCGACAGGGTCTGCCACCTACGAGCAGTACTTC
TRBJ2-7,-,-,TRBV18,CASSPPGPKGTYEQYF,TGTGCCAGCTCCCCTCCGGGACCTAAAGGGACCTACGAGCAGTACTTC
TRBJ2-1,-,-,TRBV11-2,CASSLDPVGGANSYNEQFF,TGTGCCAGCAGCTTAGACCCGGTAGGAGGGGCGAACTCCTACAATGAGCAGTTCTTC
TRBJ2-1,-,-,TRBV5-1,CASSSGAQRKYNEQFF,TGCGCCAGCAGCTCGGGGGCCCAGAGAAAATACAATGAGCAGTTCTTC
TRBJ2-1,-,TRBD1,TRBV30,CAWSGTGANEQFF,TGTGCCTGGAGTGGGACAGGGGCGAATGAGCAGTTCTTC
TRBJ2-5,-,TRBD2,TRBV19,CASSVAGGTKTQYF,TGTGCCAGTAGTGTGGCGGGGGGAACGAAGACCCAGTACTTC
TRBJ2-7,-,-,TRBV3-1,CASSQVGGEQYF,TGCGCCAGCAGCCAAGTTGGAGGCGAGCAGTACTTC
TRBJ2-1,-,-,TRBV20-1,CSAPDRTNEQFF,TGCAGTGCTCCAGACAGGACAAATGAGCAGTTCTTC
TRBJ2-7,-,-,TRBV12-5,CASGLVPNSHEQYF,TGTGCTAGTGGTTTGGTACCGAACAGCCACGAGCAGTACTTC
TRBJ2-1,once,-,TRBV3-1,CASSQSRRVSYNEQFF,TGTGCCAGCAGCCAATCAAGGAGGGTCTCCTACAATGAGCAGTTCTTC